The clone carrying this T cell receptor beta chain was picked up many times. What it recognizes is unknown. Unique molecular identifiers were incorporated during preparation of the TCRbeta library. MiXCR, applied by TCRdb to the PCR reads, yields one record per CDR3 protein. The sample contains about 8,300 distinct CDR3 sequences, around 17% of which appear only once. The source of the sample is a study of T-cell reconstitution after alpha-beta-depleted transplantation in children. Findings of the study overall: At one year after transplant, newly produced T cells mostly accounted for T-cell counts and diversity. Several patients had high TCRbeta diversity at day 60; it came from surviving recipient T cells and thymic progenitors. There were reportedly several hundred expanded graft clones from which alpha-beta T cells came about two months after transplant.

Trimming removed 0 bases at V and 0 bases at J, with 9 bases between. The CDR3 length is 16 residues. CDR1 and CDR2 from the germline V gene are LGHNA and YNFKEQ. The rearrangement uses TRBV4-2 and TRBJ2-1; D is perhaps TRBD2 (5 bases). The sequencing here drew on PBMCs, mostly from graft donor cells, taken 60 days after TCRalphabeta/CD19-depleted stem cell transplant. This TCR was recovered from a girl under three years old who had a stem cell transplant for combined immunodeficiency, so the T cells may come from the graft donor. The CDR3 nucleotides are TGTGCCAGCAGCCAAGAGGTTGGGAGCTCCTACAATGAGCAGTTCTTC. Its translation: CASSQEVGSSYNEQFF.